A selection of T cell receptor beta chains follows, all from one sample in a study of blood T cell repertoires in COVID-19. This table comes from immunoSEQ multiplex PCR, and its TCRdb copy is limited to in-frame clones, with some not included. The repertoire holds about 160,000 clones, around 85% seen once, with approximately 1.3% in the top ten. The specimen was peripheral blood. These receptors were collected from a man between 60 and 75 years old who had recovered from COVID-19. CDR3s include the opening cysteine and the closing phenylalanine or tryptophan. A D gene is named only where the DNA matches it firmly. The listing skips clone size in some rows; elsewhere it reads once, few, many or a size class.

CASSLQGSLNIQYF,TGTGCCAGCAGCTTACAGGGGTCCCTAAACATTCAGTACTTC,TRBV7-8,TRBJ2-4,-,once
CASSYLRGSNEQFF,TGTGCCAGCAGCTACCTTAGGGGGTCAAATGAGCAGTTCTTC,TRBV11-3,TRBJ2-1,-,-
CASGLIGQTSSYNSPLHF,TGTGCTAGTGGTTTGATCGGACAGACGAGCTCCTATAATTCACCCCTCCACTTT,TRBV12-5,TRBJ1-6,-,-
CASSVAKGGSQDTQYF,TGTGCCAGCAGTGTTGCCAAAGGCGGAAGTCAAGATACGCAGTATTTT,TRBV6-1,TRBJ2-3,-,-
CASSWVDRGPTDTQYF,TGTGCCAGCAGCTGGGTGGACAGGGGGCCAACAGATACGCAGTATTTT,TRBV5-5,TRBJ2-3,TRBD1,-
CASRGLDRGLEQYF,TGTGCCAGCAGGGGCCTTGACAGGGGGCTCGAGCAGTACTTC,TRBV6-5,TRBJ2-7,TRBD1,-
CASSRDGEKLFF,TGTGCCAGCAGCCGCGATGGTGAAAAACTGTTTTTT,TRBV13,TRBJ1-4,-,-
CASRAINKNIQYF,TGTGCCAGCAGAGCGATTAACAAAAACATTCAGTACTTC,TRBV6-5,TRBJ2-4,-,-
CASSSLDGFAYEQYF,TGTGCCAGCAGTTCCCTTGACGGGTTCGCCTACGAGCAGTACTTC,TRBV2,TRBJ2-7,-,-
CASNRGDTNEKLFF,TGTGCCAGCAATCGGGGAGATACAAATGAAAAACTGTTTTTT,TRBV7-9,TRBJ1-4,-,-
CASSLSGNTGELFF,TGTGCCAGCAGTCTTTCAGGGAACACCGGGGAGCTGTTTTTT,TRBV6-2/TRBV6-3,TRBJ2-2,-,-
CASSQRGGQDEQYF,TGTGCCAGCAGCCAACGCGGGGGGCAGGACGAGCAGTACTTC,TRBV3-1/TRBV3-2,TRBJ2-7,TRBD2,-
CASRTGSYEQYF,TGTGCCAGCAGGACGGGATCCTACGAGCAGTACTTC,TRBV7-9,TRBJ2-7,-,-
CASSLVFRITEAFF,TGTGCCAGCAGTCTCGTATTCAGGATCACTGAAGCTTTCTTT,TRBV28,TRBJ1-1,-,once
CASSAQTGLRVSTDTQYF,TGTGCCAGCAGCGCCCAGACAGGGCTTCGGGTGAGCACAGATACGCAGTATTTT,TRBV9,TRBJ2-3,TRBD1,once
CASSYGTSVTGELFF,TGTGCCAGCAGTTACGGGACTTCGGTCACCGGGGAGCTGTTTTTT,TRBV6-5,TRBJ2-2,-,-
CASRHGGTELFF,TGTGCCAGCAGACATGGCGGGACGGAATTGTTTTTT,TRBV7-9,TRBJ1-4,-,few
CASSQDIGGSNSPLHF,TGTGCCAGCAGCCAAGATATCGGGGGAAGCAATTCACCCCTCCACTTT,TRBV14,TRBJ1-6,-,-
CASSHPQGTAVEKLFF,TGCGCCAGCAGCCATCCCCAGGGGACGGCGGTAGAAAAACTGTTTTTT,TRBV4-1,TRBJ1-4,-,-
CASSLQRTGELFF,TGTGCCAGCAGTCTACAGCGGACCGGGGAGCTGTTTTTT,TRBV12-3/TRBV12-4,TRBJ2-2,-,-
CASRQEGKYSPLHF,TGTGCCAGCAGACAGGAGGGCAAGTATTCACCCCTCCACTTT,TRBV3-1/TRBV3-2,TRBJ1-6,-,-
CATPRRVAKNIQYF,TGTGCCACCCCCCGGAGGGTAGCCAAAAACATTCAGTACTTC,TRBV19,TRBJ2-4,-,-
CASSFYRGMNSPLHF,TGTGCCAGCAGCTTCTACAGGGGAATGAATTCACCCCTCCACTTT,TRBV7-2,TRBJ1-6,TRBD1,-
CASSLWEGETEAFF,TGCGCCAGCAGCTTGTGGGAGGGAGAAACTGAAGCTTTCTTT,TRBV5-1,TRBJ1-1,-,-
CASSSPQGDGNTIYF,TGTGCCAGCAGCTCCCCGCAGGGGGACGGAAACACCATATATTTT,TRBV9,TRBJ1-3,TRBD1,-
CASSQGADQPQHF,TGTGCCAGCTCACAGGGGGCGGATCAGCCCCAGCATTTT,TRBV27,TRBJ1-5,TRBD1,once
CASEISRQVAYGYTF,TGTGCCAGCGAGATTTCCCGACAGGTGGCCTATGGCTACACCTTC,TRBV7-9,TRBJ1-2,-,-
CASSPGTGFDSPLHF,TGTGCCAGCTCACCCGGGACAGGGTTCGATTCACCCCTCCACTTT,TRBV18,TRBJ1-6,TRBD1,-
CASSQTGGPNEQFF,TGTGCCAGTAGTCAGACAGGGGGGCCCAATGAGCAGTTCTTC,TRBV19,TRBJ2-1,TRBD1,-
CASRGTGGFKEQYF,TGTGCCAGCAGGGGGACAGGGGGCTTTAAGGAGCAGTACTTC,TRBV13,TRBJ2-7,TRBD1,-
CASSLMDRGPYNEQFF,TGTGCCAGCAGCCTCATGGACAGGGGCCCCTACAATGAGCAGTTCTTC,TRBV7-3,TRBJ2-1,TRBD1,-
CASSIGTHEKLFF,TGTGCCAGTAGTATCGGGACACATGAAAAACTGTTTTTT,TRBV19,TRBJ1-4,-,once
CASSPTGGHTEAFF,TGTGCCAGCAGCCCAACAGGGGGCCACACTGAAGCTTTCTTT,TRBV11-2,TRBJ1-1,TRBD1,-
CASSPLSQGYTEAFF,TGTGCCAGCAGCCCGTTGAGTCAGGGGTACACTGAAGCTTTCTTT,TRBV7-8,TRBJ1-1,-,-
CASWAWTGGDTGELFF,TGTGCCAGCTGGGCTTGGACAGGGGGAGACACCGGGGAGCTGTTTTTT,TRBV25-1,TRBJ2-2,TRBD1,-
CASLENRGFSPLHF,TGTGCCAGCTTGGAGAACAGGGGGTTTTCACCCCTCCACTTT,TRBV6-5,TRBJ1-6,TRBD1,-
CASRRGLSSSTDTQYF,TGTGCCAGCAGGAGGGGGTTGTCCTCTAGCACAGATACGCAGTATTTT,TRBV2,TRBJ2-3,-,-
CASSTRAPGTQYF,TGTGCCAGCAGTACCAGGGCCCCAGGAACCCAGTACTTC,TRBV2,TRBJ2-5,-,-
CASSLGELEAFF,TGTGCCAGCAGCTTAGGAGAACTTGAAGCTTTCTTT,TRBV7-9,TRBJ1-1,-,-
CASSSATGSYNSPLHF,TGTGCCAGTAGTTCCGCCACAGGGAGCTATAATTCACCCCTCCACTTT,TRBV19,TRBJ1-6,-,-
CASSQRTGSNNSPLHF,TGTGCCAGCAGCCAAAGGACAGGTAGTAATAATTCACCCCTCCACTTT,TRBV3-1/TRBV3-2,TRBJ1-6,TRBD1,-
CASTTGAGTEAFF,TGTGCCAGCACGACAGGGGCAGGCACTGAAGCTTTCTTT,TRBV7-9,TRBJ1-1,TRBD1,-
CASSQGLANVQETQYF,TGTGCCAGCAGCCAAGGACTAGCGAACGTTCAAGAGACCCAGTACTTC,TRBV11-3,TRBJ2-5,TRBD2,-
CASTPQGNPNEKLFF,TGTGCCAGCACCCCGCAGGGGAATCCTAATGAAAAACTGTTTTTT,TRBV4-2,TRBJ1-4,-,-
CASSYGTGTYNEQFF,TGTGCCAGCAGCTACGGGACAGGGACTTACAATGAGCAGTTCTTC,TRBV5-4,TRBJ2-1,TRBD1,-
CASTQMLLPGGYTF,TGTGCCAGCACCCAGATGCTCTTACCGGGGGGCTACACCTTC,TRBV2,TRBJ1-2,-,-
CASSSDRGQETQYF,TGCGCCAGCAGTTCAGACAGGGGGCAAGAGACCCAGTACTTC,TRBV5-1,TRBJ2-5,TRBD1,-
CASSIRWGTIQETQYF,TGTGCCAGTAGTATCCGTTGGGGGACTATCCAAGAGACCCAGTACTTC,TRBV19,TRBJ2-5,TRBD2,once
CASSLALGLAGKEQYF,TGCGCCAGCAGCTTGGCCTTGGGACTAGCGGGGAAGGAGCAGTACTTC,TRBV5-1,TRBJ2-7,TRBD2,-